Listed here are 20 T cell receptor beta chains from one sample, sequenced in a study of cytomegalovirus exposure and HLA in healthy donors. The PCR employed 60 Vbeta primers together with 13 Jbeta primers. This table comes from immunoSEQ multiplex PCR, and its TCRdb copy is limited to in-frame clones, with some not included. Counted here are 110,000 or so clones, 60% to 85% occurring once; the ten biggest clones make up 4.5% to 5%. Sequencing was done on a sample of PBMCs. The receptor set was obtained from a man aged 50 or older in good health and CMV-seropositive.

This chain joins TRBV29-1 and TRBJ2-1; D possibly corresponds to TRBD1 (5 bases). The V end was cut by 6 bases, the J end by 4 bases, with 10 bases between. The CDR3 has 12 residues. Germline V gene sequence: CDR1 SQVTM, CDR2 ANQGSEA. The CDR3 sequence is CSVGQPYNEQFF. The CDR3 DNA reads TGCAGCGTAGGACAACCTTACAATGAGCAGTTCTTC.

This clone came up a few times. The genes are TRBV4-2 and TRBJ2-2, with 7 bases matching TRBD2. Germline assignment: CDR1 LGHNA and CDR2 YNFKEQ. Germline trimming cut 2 bases from V and 3 bases from J; bases unmatched to any gene: 6. This CDR3 spans 16 amino acids. In DNA form, the CDR3 reads TGTGCCAGCAGCCAACAAGCCGCGGGAGACACCGGGGAGCTGTTTTTT. It specifies CASSQQAAGDTGELFF.

CDR3 in DNA: TGTGCCAGCAGTGGGGGGGAGGGCACAGATACGCAGTATTTT. The encoded protein is CASSGGEGTDTQYF. V is TRBV6-1 and J is TRBJ2-3, with D maybe TRBD2 (6 bases). CDR1 is MNHNS and CDR2 is SASEGT in the germline V gene. Trimming stripped 4 bases from V and 1 base from J, with 9 bases between. This CDR3 region has 14 residues.

The genes are TRBV2 and TRBJ1-6, with 9 bases identical to TRBD1. V dropped 2 bases and J dropped 9; count of bases not matched to a gene: 5. Germline-derived CDR1 and CDR2 are SNHLY and FYNNEI. CDR3 length: 15 residues. The DNA for the CDR3 is TGTGCCAGCAGTGAATGGGGGACAGGGCCTTCACCCCTCCACTTT. This translates into CASSEWGTGPSPLHF.

The chain couples TRBV7-7 to TRBJ2-5, with 7 positions matching TRBD2. V shed 5 bases and J 1 base; nucleotides not matched to a gene: 7. The CDR3 is 15 amino acids. The V gene's germline CDR1 is SSHAT and CDR2 FNYEAQ (reference sequence). CDR3 amino acids: CASSPVWGGQETQYF. The DNA of the CDR3 is TGTGCCAGCAGCCCGGTTTGGGGGGGCCAAGAGACCCAGTACTTC. Complete variable domain (other parts from reference TRBV7-7 and TRBJ2-5): GAGVSQSPRYKVTKRGQDVTLRCDPISSHATLYWYQQALGQGPEFLTYFNYEAQPDKSGLPSDRFSAERPEGSISTLTIQRTEQRDSAMYRCASSPVWGGQETQYFGPGTRLLVL.

This rearrangement joins TRBV4-1 to TRBJ1-1; D is unclear. V lost 1 base and J lost 0, with 9 bases in between. CDR3 length equals 15 residues. Looked up from germline, CDR1 is MGHRA and CDR2 is YSYEKL. The CDR3 DNA is TGCGCCAGCAGCCAAGTAGAGGGAATGAACACTGAAGCTTTCTTT. As protein: CASSQVEGMNTEAFF.

The chain employs TRBV6-5 and TRBJ2-7; TRBD1 matches 8 bases. The CDR3 covers 13 residues. CDR1 is MNHEY, CDR2 SVGAGI, per germline. Trimming took 5 bases from V and 2 from J; bases not matched to a gene: 2. This CDR3 reads CASSQGQAYEQYF. CDR3 nucleotides: TGTGCCAGCAGTCAGGGACAGGCCTACGAGCAGTACTTC.

The V and J genes are TRBV28 and TRBJ1-1, with 9 bases matching TRBD1. CDR3 length: 15 amino acids. Germline CDR1 is MDHEN and CDR2 is SYDVKM. V was pared by 6 bases and J by 1 base, with 6 bases of the junction left unmatched. The CDR3 DNA sequence: TGTGCCAGCAGGCAACCGGGACAGGGGAACACTGAAGCTTTCTTT. Translating gives CASRQPGQGNTEAFF.

This clone appeared a few times. This sequence joins TRBV27 and TRBJ2-1; 7 bases agree with TRBD2. The V gene's germline CDR1 is MNHEY and CDR2 SMNVEV (reference sequence). The CDR3 has 16 residues. Trimming cost V 1 base and J 7 bases; bases outside gene matches: 10. The CDR3 DNA reads TGTGCCAGCAGTTTATTAATCCCCTCCGGGAGGAATGAGCAGTTCTTC. The encoded protein is CASSLLIPSGRNEQFF.

This chain links TRBV5-6 with TRBJ1-1; D is unclear. CDR1 and CDR2 from the germline V gene are SGHDT and YYEEEE. Trimming shortened V by 0 bases and J by 1 base, and 7 bases separated the two germline ends. The CDR3 extends over 14 amino acids. CDR3: CASSLVGTNTEAFF. The DNA for the CDR3 is TGTGCCAGCAGCTTGGTTGGCACGAACACTGAAGCTTTCTTT.

J is TRBJ2-1 and V is TRBV9, with 7 nucleotides matching TRBD1. V gave up 4 bases and J gave up 9 bases; unmatched junction bases: 7. CDR1 is SGDLS, CDR2 YYNGEE, per germline. This CDR3 has 13 amino acids. The CDR3 bases are TGTGCCAGCAGCTTCTCGGACAGGACTGAGCAGTTCTTC. Amino acid sequence: CASSFSDRTEQFF.

The chain combines TRBV6-1 with TRBJ1-5; tentative D call: TRBD1 (6 bases). Trimming took 6 bases from V and 4 from J, leaving 16 bases between them. From germline, CDR1 is MNHNS and CDR2 SASEGT. This CDR3 has 15 residues. The CDR3 sequence is CASSRLGQKNQPQHF. Here the CDR3 DNA reads TGTGCCAGCAGCCGGCTCGGACAGAAAAATCAGCCCCAGCATTTT.

J is TRBJ1-6 and V is TRBV7-9, with TRBD1 matching 7 bases. This CDR3 is built from 15 residues. Germline trimming cut 3 bases from V and 7 bases from J; bases unmatched to any gene: 6. The germline V gene encodes CDR1 SEHNR and CDR2 FQNEAQ (reference sequence). CDR3 bases: TGTGCCAGCAGCTTTGTACAGGGGTTCAATTCACCCCTCCACTTT. The encoded protein is CASSFVQGFNSPLHF.

This clone showed up just once. This chain links TRBV2 with TRBJ2-3; weak D call: TRBD1 (7 bases). V lost 8 bases and J 4 bases, leaving 19 bases between the germline ends. CDR1 and CDR2 (germline): SNHLY, FYNNEI. The CDR3 is 15 residues long. The CDR3 protein is CASQEGAGAPDTQYF. CDR3 nucleotide sequence: TGTGCCAGCCAGGAGGGGGCAGGGGCCCCAGATACGCAGTATTTT.

The chain couples TRBV7-2 to TRBJ1-2; perhaps TRBD1 as D (6 bases). Germline V gives CDR1 SGHTA, CDR2 FQGNSA. Trimming took 3 bases from V and 5 from J, leaving 22 bases between them. CDR3 length: 17 residues. The CDR3 is CASSFPMGGASLYGYTF. DNA for the CDR3: TGTGCCAGCAGCTTTCCGATGGGGGGGGCCTCATTATATGGCTACACCTTC.

V is TRBV5-1 and J is TRBJ1-6; D not resolved. The V end lost 4 bases, the J end lost 8 bases, and 19 bases lay between the germline ends. The CDR3 spans 16 residues. CDR1 and CDR2 from the germline V gene are SGHRS and YFSETQ. CDR3 coding DNA: TGCGCCAGCAGCCCGGAGGCGATTACGGGGTATTCACCCCTCCACTTT. It specifies CASSPEAITGYSPLHF. The whole variable domain, remainder taken from reference TRBV5-1 and TRBJ1-6, is KAGVTQTPRYLIKTRGQQVTLSCSPISGHRSVSWYQQTPGQGLQFLFEYFSETQRNKGNFPGRFSGRQFSNSRSEMNVSTLELGDSALYLCASSPEAITGYSPLHFGNGTRLTVT.

The chain employs TRBV5-1 and TRBJ2-4; perhaps TRBD1 as D (5 bases). Germline V gives CDR1 SGHRS, CDR2 YFSETQ. Trimming took 0 bases from V and 6 from J, leaving 10 bases between them. The CDR3 is 14 amino acids. CDR3 loop: CASSLAGSGNIQYF. The DNA of the CDR3 is TGCGCCAGCAGCTTGGCAGGGTCCGGAAACATTCAGTACTTC. Full variable domain (outside the CDR3, taken from reference TRBV5-1 and TRBJ2-4): KAGVTQTPRYLIKTRGQQVTLSCSPISGHRSVSWYQQTPGQGLQFLFEYFSETQRNKGNFPGRFSGRQFSNSRSEMNVSTLELGDSALYLCASSLAGSGNIQYFGAGTRLSVL.

This clone has just a few counts. The gene calls are TRBV6-1 and TRBJ1-1, with 10 nucleotides matching TRBD1. V lost 2 bases, J lost 0 bases, and 3 bases stayed unmatched. The CDR3 is 16 residues long. The germline gives CDR1 MNHNS, CDR2 SASEGT. The DNA for the CDR3 is TGTGCCAGCAGTGAAAGGGGACAGGGGATGAACACTGAAGCTTTCTTT. Amino acids: CASSERGQGMNTEAFF.

The chain links TRBV28 to TRBJ2-7; D is possibly TRBD2 (5 bases). The CDR3 sequence is 16 residues long. Germline CDR1 and CDR2: MDHEN and SYDVKM. V lost 10 bases to trimming and J lost 0 bases, with 22 bases between them. DNA for the CDR3: TGTGCCATCCAACTGACCCGGAAGGGAGACTCCTACGAGCAGTACTTC. This codes for CAIQLTRKGDSYEQYF. The variable domain in full, completed from reference TRBV28 and TRBJ2-7, reads DVKVTQSSRYLVKRTGEKVFLECVQDMDHENMFWYRQDPGLGLRLIYFSYDVKMKEKGDIPEGYSVSREKKERFSLILESASTNQTSMYLCAIQLTRKGDSYEQYFGPGTRLTVT.

The chain couples TRBV5-4 to TRBJ2-5; D ambiguous. The J call may be faulty, since TRBJ2-7 better matches the DNA end. This CDR3 comprises 12 residues. CDR1 and CDR2 from the germline V gene are SGHNT and YYREEE (reference sequence). CDR3 amino acids: CASSLDFYEQYF. The CDR3 bases are TGTGCCAGCAGCTTGGATTTCTACGAGCAGTACTTC.